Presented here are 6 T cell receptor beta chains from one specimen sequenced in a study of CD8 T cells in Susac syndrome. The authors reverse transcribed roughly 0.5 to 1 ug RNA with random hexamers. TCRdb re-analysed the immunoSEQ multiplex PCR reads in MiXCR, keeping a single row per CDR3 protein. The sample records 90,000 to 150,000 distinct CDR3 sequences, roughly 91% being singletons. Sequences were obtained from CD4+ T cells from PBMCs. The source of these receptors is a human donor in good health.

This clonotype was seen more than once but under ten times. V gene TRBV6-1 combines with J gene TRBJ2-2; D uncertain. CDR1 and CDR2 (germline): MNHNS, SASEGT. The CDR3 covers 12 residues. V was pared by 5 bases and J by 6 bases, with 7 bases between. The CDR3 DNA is TGTGCCAGCAGTAGGGATGCCGGGGAGCTGTTTTTT. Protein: CASSRDAGELFF.

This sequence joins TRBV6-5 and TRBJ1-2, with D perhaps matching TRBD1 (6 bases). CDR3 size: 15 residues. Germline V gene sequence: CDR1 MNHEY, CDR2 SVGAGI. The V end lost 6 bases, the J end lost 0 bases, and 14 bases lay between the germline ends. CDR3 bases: TGTGCCAGCAGCGTAGACAGGTCAGCTAACTATGGCTACACCTTC. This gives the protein CASSVDRSANYGYTF.

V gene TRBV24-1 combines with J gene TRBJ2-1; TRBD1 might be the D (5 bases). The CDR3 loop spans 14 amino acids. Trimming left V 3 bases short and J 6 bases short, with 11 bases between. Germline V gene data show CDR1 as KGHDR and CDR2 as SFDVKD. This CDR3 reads CATSDRGVVNEQFF. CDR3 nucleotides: TGTGCCACCAGTGATAGGGGTGTGGTCAATGAGCAGTTCTTC.

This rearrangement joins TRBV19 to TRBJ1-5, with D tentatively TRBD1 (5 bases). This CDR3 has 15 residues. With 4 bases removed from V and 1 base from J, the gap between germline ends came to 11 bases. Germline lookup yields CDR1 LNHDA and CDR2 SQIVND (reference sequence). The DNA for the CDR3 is TGTGCCAGTAGTACGACAGCATCAAGCAATCAGCCCCAGCATTTT. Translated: CASSTTASSNQPQHF.

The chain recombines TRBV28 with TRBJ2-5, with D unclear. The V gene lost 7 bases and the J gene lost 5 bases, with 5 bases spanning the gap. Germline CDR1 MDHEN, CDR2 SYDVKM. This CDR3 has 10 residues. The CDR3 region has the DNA TGTGCCAGCATGTTGGAGACCCAGTACTTC. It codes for CASMLETQYF.

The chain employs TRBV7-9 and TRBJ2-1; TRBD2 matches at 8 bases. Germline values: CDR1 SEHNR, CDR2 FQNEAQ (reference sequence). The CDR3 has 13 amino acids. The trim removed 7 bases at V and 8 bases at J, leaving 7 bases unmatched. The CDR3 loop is CASMIGRVDEQFF. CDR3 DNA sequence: TGTGCCAGCATGATCGGGAGGGTGGATGAGCAGTTCTTC. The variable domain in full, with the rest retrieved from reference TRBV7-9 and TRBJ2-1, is DTGVSQNPRHKITKRGQNVTFRCDPISEHNRLYWYRQTLGQGPEFLTYFQNEAQLEKSRLLSDRFSAERPKGSFSTLEIQRTEQGDSAMYLCASMIGRVDEQFFGPGTRLTVL.